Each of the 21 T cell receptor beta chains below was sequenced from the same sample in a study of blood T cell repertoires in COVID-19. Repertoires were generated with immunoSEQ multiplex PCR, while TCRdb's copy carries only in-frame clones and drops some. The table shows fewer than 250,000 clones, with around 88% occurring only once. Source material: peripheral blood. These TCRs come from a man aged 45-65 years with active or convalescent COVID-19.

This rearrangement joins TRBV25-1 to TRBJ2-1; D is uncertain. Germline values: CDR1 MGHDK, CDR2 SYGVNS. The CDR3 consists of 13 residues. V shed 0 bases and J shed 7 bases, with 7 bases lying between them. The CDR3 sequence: CASSEYRENEQFF. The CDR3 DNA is TGTGCCAGCAGTGAATACCGAGAAAATGAGCAGTTCTTC.

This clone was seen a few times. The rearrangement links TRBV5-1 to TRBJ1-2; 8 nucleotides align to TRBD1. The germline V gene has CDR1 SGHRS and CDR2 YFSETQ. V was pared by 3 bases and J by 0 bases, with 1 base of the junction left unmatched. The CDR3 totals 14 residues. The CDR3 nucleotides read TGCGCCAGCAGCTCGGGACAGGCTAACTATGGCTACACCTTC. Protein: CASSSGQANYGYTF.

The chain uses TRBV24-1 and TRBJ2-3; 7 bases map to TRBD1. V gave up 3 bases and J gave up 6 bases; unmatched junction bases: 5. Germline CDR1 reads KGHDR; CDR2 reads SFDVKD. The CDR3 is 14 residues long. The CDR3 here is CATSDPSRGDTQYF. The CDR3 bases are TGTGCCACCAGTGATCCCAGCAGGGGGGATACGCAGTATTTT.

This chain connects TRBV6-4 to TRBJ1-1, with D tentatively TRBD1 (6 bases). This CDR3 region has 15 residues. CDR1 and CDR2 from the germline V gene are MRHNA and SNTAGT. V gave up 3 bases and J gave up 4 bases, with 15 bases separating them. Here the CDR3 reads CASSEDRIGSTEAFF. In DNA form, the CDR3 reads TGTGCCAGCAGTGAAGACAGGATTGGCAGCACTGAAGCTTTCTTT.

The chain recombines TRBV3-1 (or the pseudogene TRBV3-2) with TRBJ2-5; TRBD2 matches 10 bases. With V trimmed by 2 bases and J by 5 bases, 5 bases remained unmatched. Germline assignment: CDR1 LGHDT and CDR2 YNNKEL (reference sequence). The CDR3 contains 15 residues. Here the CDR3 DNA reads TGTGCCAGCAGCCAAAAGCGGGGGGGCTGGGAGACCCAGTACTTC. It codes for CASSQKRGGWETQYF.

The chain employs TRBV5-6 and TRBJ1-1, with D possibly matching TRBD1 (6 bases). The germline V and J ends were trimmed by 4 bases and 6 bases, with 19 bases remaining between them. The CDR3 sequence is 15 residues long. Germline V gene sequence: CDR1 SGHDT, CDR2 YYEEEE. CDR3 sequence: CASSTRTASRAEAFF. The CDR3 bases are TGTGCCAGCAGCACGAGGACAGCCTCAAGGGCTGAAGCTTTCTTT.

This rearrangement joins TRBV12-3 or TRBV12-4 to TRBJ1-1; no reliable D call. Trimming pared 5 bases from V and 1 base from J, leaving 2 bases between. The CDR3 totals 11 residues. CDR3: CASSQNTEAFF. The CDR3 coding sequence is TGTGCCAGCAGTCAGAACACTGAAGCTTTCTTT.

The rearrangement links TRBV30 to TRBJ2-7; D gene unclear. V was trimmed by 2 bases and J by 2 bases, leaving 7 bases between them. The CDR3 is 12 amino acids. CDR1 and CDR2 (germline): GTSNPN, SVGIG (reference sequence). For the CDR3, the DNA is TGTGCCTGGAGTCCAGGAACCTACGAGCAGTACTTC. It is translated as CAWSPGTYEQYF.

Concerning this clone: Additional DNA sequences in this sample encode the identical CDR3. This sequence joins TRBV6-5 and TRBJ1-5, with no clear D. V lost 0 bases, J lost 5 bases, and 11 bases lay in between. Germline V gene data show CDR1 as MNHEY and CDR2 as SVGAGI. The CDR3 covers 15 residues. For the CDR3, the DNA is TGTGCCAGCAGTTACTCTACGGGTCTTGATCAGCCCCAGCATTTT. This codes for CASSYSTGLDQPQHF.

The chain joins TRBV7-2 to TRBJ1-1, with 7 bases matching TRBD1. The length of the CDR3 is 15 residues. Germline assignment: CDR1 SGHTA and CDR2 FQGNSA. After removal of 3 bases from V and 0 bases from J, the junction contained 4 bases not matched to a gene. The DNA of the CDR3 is TGTGCCAGCAGCTTCACAGGGGCGGTGAACACTGAAGCTTTCTTT. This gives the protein CASSFTGAVNTEAFF.

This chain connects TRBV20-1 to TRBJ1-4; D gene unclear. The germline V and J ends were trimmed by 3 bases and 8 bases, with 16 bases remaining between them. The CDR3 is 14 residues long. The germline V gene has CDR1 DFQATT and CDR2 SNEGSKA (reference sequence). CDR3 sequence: CSASEAAGREKLFF. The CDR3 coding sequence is TGCAGTGCTAGTGAGGCGGCCGGTAGGGAAAAACTGTTTTTT.

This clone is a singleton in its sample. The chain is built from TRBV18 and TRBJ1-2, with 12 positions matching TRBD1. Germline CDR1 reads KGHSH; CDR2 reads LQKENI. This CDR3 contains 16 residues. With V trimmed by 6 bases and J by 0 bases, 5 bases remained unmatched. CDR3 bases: TGTGCCAGCTCTCCGGGACAGGGGGCGACTAACTATGGCTACACCTTC. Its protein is CASSPGQGATNYGYTF.

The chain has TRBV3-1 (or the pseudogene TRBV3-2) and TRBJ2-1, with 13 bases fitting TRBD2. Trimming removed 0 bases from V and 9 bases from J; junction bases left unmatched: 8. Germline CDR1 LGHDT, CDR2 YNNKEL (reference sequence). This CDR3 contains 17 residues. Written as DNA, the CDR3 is TGTGCCAGCAGCCAAGATGAAGGGACTAGCGGGGCAACTGAGCAGTTCTTC. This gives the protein CASSQDEGTSGATEQFF.

In nucleotides, the CDR3 is TGTGCCAGCAGCCCGTTGGACAGGGGGATGAACACTGAAGCTTTCTTT. It yields the protein CASSPLDRGMNTEAFF. The V gene is TRBV14, the J gene TRBJ1-1; TRBD1 agrees at 10 bases. The CDR3 runs to 16 residues. Per germline, CDR1 SGHDN and CDR2 FVKESK. V was pared by 4 bases and J by 0 bases, with 5 bases of the junction left unmatched.

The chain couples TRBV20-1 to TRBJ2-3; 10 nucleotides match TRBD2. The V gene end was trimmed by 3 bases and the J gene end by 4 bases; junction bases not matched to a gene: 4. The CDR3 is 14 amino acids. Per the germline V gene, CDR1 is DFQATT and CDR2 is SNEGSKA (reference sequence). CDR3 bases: TGCAGTGCTAGTATCAGCGGGAGGGCAGATACGCAGTATTTT. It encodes CSASISGRADTQYF.

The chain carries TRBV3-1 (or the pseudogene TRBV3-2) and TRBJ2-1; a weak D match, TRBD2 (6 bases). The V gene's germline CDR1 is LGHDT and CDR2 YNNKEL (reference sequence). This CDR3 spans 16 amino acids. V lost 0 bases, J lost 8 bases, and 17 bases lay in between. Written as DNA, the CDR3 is TGTGCCAGCAGCCAAGATTTGGGCGGGACCGGGGATGAGCAGTTCTTC. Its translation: CASSQDLGGTGDEQFF.

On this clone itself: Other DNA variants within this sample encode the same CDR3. CDR3: CASSPGLYNEQFF. DNA of the CDR3: TGTGCCAGCAGCCCAGGGCTATACAATGAGCAGTTCTTC. This chain uses TRBV3-1 (or the pseudogene TRBV3-2) with TRBJ2-1; possible D gene TRBD1, 5 bases. The CDR3 spans 13 residues. Trimming removed 4 bases at V and 4 bases at J, with 8 bases between. Germline CDR1 LGHDT, CDR2 YNNKEL (reference sequence).

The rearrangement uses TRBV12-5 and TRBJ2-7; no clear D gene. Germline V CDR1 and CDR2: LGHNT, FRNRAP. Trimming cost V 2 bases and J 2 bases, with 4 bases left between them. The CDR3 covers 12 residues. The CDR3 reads CASGLLPYEQYF. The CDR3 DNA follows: TGTGCTAGTGGTTTGCTTCCCTACGAGCAGTACTTC.

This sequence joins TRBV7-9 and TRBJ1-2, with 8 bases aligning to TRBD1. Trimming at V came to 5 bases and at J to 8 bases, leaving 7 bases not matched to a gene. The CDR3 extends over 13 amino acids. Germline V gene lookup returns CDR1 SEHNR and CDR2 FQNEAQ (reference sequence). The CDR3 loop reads CASSESGGWGYTF. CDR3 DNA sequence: TGTGCCAGCAGCGAATCAGGGGGCTGGGGCTACACCTTC.

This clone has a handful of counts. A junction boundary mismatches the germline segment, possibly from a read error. The CDR3 DNA sequence: TGTGCCAGCAACTTGCAGGGAACCCCCTACAATGAGCAGTTCTTC. Translation gives CASNLQGTPYNEQFF. The chain is built from TRBV5-6 and TRBJ2-1, with D perhaps TRBD1 (5 bases). The CDR3 has 15 amino acids. CDR1 and CDR2 (germline): SGHDT, YYEEEE.

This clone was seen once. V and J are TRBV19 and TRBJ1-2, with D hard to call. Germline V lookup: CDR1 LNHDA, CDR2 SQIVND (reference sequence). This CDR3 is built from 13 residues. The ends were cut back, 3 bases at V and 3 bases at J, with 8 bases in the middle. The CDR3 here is CASSIGGHYGYTF. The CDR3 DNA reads TGTGCCAGTAGTATTGGAGGGCACTATGGCTACACCTTC.